This T cell receptor beta chain derives from a study of T cells expressing NK-cell markers. In the study overall: Seropositivity for HCMV was found in most of the eight sequenced donors, with one seronegative. Findings of the study overall: Dominant NKG2C+ clonotypes in six donors made up roughly 1.0-7.5% of CD8+ T cells. In several donors, these clonotypes also led the CD3+CD56-NKG2C+ fraction. It was still unclear whether expanded NKG2C+ T cell clones were HCMV specific.

CDR1 is MGHRA and CDR2 is YSYEKL in the germline V gene. The CDR3 runs to 15 residues. With respect to this clonotype: Its specificity is not known.

TCRdb re-called the 5' RACE reads and shows each CDR3 protein once, DNA omitted. The sample has 150,000 to 200,000 distinct CDR3 sequences, and its top ten clones hold about 18%. Specimen: blood T cells: a sorted CD56 or NKG2C T cell subset, CD4+ or CD8+ T cells, or bulk PBMC T cells (not recorded which). The chain couples TRBV4-1 to TRBJ1-1; no DNA is available, so the TRBD1 call from TCRdb remains unchecked. This receptor was identified in a woman aged 18-70 years in good health. The CDR3 protein is CASSRTDREDTEAFF.